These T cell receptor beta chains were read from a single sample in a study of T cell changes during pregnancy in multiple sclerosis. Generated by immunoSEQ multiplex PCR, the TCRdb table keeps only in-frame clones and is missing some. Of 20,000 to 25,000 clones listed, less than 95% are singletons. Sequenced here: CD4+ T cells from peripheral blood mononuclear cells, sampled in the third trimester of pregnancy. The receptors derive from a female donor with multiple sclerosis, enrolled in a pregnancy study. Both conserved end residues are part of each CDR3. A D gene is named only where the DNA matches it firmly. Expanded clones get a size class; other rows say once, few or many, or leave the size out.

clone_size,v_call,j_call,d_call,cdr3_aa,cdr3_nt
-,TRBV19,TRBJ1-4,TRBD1,CASSGLRDRKKLFF,TGTGCCAGTAGTGGCCTCCGGGACAGAAAAAAACTGTTTTTT
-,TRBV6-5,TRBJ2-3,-,CASSSHRGGAVDTQYF,TGTGCCAGCAGTTCACATAGAGGGGGGGCCGTAGATACGCAGTATTTT
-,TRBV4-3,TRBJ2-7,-,CASSQETGTYEQYF,TGCGCCAGCAGCCAAGAAACAGGGACCTACGAGCAGTACTTC
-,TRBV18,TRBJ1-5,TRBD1,CASSPDRGRGPQHF,TGTGCCAGCTCACCTGACAGGGGGAGAGGGCCCCAGCATTTT
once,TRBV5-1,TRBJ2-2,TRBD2,CASSLPSGGTTGELFF,TGCGCCAGCAGCTTGCCTAGCGGGGGGACCACCGGGGAGCTGTTTTTT
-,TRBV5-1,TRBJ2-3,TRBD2,CASSRLAGGPRTDTQYF,TGCGCCAGCAGCAGACTAGCGGGGGGGCCCAGGACAGATACGCAGTATTTT
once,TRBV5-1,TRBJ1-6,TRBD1,CASSLSTGVGSPLHF,TGCGCCAGCAGCCTCAGCACAGGGGTAGGCTCACCCCTCCACTTT
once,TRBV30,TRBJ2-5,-,CAWTPRVGTQYF,TGTGCCTGGACACCCAGGGTTGGGACCCAGTACTTC
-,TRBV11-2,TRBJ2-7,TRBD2,CASSLGLAGWQQYF,TGTGCCAGCAGCCTGGGACTAGCGGGTTGGCAGCAGTACTTC
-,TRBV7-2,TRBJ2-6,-,CASSYAQVDRANVLTF,TGTGCCAGCAGCTACGCCCAGGTTGATAGGGCCAACGTCCTGACTTTC
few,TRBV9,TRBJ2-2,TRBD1,CASSPQGMGVTGELFF,TGTGCCAGCAGCCCACAGGGGATGGGGGTCACCGGGGAGCTGTTTTTT
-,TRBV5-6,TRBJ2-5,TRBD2,CASSLKASGGVETQYF,TGTGCCAGCAGCTTGAAGGCTAGCGGGGGGGTAGAGACCCAGTACTTC
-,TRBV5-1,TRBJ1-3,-,CASSTSGGSDTIYF,TGCGCCAGCAGCACCTCGGGTGGTTCCGACACCATATATTTT
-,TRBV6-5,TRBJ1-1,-,CASARPGVTEAFF,TGTGCCAGTGCCCGGCCAGGGGTCACTGAAGCTTTCTTT
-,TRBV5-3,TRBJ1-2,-,CARSLRGRGIFYQLNYGYTF,TGTGCCAGAAGCCTACGCGGGAGGGGTATATTTTACCAACTTAACTATGGCTACACCTTC
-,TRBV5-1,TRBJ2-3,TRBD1,CASSAGQADTQYF,TGCGCCAGCAGCGCCGGACAGGCAGATACGCAGTATTTT
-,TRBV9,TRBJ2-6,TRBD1,CASSVVGGGGANVLTF,TGTGCCAGCAGCGTAGTAGGGGGCGGTGGGGCCAACGTCCTGACTTTC
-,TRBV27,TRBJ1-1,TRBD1,CASSWGQGGVSTEAFF,TGTGCCAGCAGTTGGGGACAGGGAGGAGTGAGCACTGAAGCTTTCTTT
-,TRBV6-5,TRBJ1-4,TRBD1,CASSPGTAPEKLFF,TGTGCCAGCAGCCCGGGGACAGCACCTGAAAAACTGTTTTTT
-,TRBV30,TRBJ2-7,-,CAWVDTYEQYF,TGTGCCTGGGTGGACACCTACGAGCAGTACTTC
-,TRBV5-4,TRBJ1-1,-,CASSNQLNTEAFF,TGTGCCAGCAGCAACCAACTAAACACTGAAGCTTTCTTT
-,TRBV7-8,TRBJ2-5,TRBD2,CASSSGVAGSGIGRTQYF,TGTGCCAGCAGTTCAGGGGTAGCGGGGTCGGGGATTGGGCGGACCCAGTACTTC
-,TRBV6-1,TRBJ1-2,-,CASRISGLGYTF,TGTGCCAGCAGGATTAGCGGGTTGGGCTACACCTTC
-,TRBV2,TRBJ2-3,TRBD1,CASRTLPGQGADTQYF,TGTGCCAGCAGAACTCTTCCGGGACAGGGGGCAGATACGCAGTATTTT
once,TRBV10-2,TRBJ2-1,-,CASSIPAGILWYNEQFF,TGCGCCAGCTCCATCCCCGCAGGGATTCTTTGGTACAATGAGCAGTTCTTC
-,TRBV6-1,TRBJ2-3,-,CASKAGYADTQYF,TGTGCCAGCAAGGCCGGGTATGCAGATACGCAGTATTTT
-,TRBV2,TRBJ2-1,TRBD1,CASTGQMYNEQFF,TGTGCCAGCACGGGACAGATGTACAATGAGCAGTTCTTC
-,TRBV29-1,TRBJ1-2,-,CSAQRDPNNYGYTF,TGCAGCGCTCAACGGGATCCCAATAACTATGGCTACACCTTC
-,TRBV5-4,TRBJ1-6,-,CASSSMKRGSNSPLHF,TGTGCCAGCAGCTCGATGAAGCGGGGTAGTAATTCACCCCTCCACTTT
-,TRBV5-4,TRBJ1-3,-,CASSLERSGNTIYF,TGTGCCAGCAGCTTGGAGAGGTCTGGAAACACCATATATTTT
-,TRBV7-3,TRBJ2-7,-,CASSTRSGNDEQYF,TGTGCCAGCAGCACCCGTTCGGGGAACGACGAGCAGTACTTC
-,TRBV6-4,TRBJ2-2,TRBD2,CASSETSDTGELFF,TGTGCCAGCAGTGAGACTAGCGACACCGGGGAGCTGTTTTTT
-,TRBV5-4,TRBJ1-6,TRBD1,CASSLAYAGGKDSPLHF,TGTGCCAGCAGCTTGGCCTATGCAGGGGGTAAAGATTCACCCCTCCACTTT
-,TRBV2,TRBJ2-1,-,CASSERGPNNEQFF,TGTGCCAGCAGTGAAAGGGGTCCCAACAATGAGCAGTTCTTC
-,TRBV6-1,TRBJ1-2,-,CASSEGRGYGYTF,TGTGCCAGCAGCGAGGGGAGGGGCTATGGCTACACCTTC
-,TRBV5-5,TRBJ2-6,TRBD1,CASSFGTGVAGANVLTF,TGTGCCAGCAGCTTCGGGACAGGGGTCGCTGGGGCCAACGTCCTGACTTTC
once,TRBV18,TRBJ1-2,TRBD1,CASSPDPGRQGGYTF,TGTGCCAGCTCACCAGATCCAGGGCGACAGGGAGGCTACACCTTC
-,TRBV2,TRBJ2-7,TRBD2,CASSVSGGAYEQYF,TGTGCCAGCAGTGTAAGCGGGGGGGCCTACGAGCAGTACTTC
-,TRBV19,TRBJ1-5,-,CASSIRRGNQPQHF,TGTGCCAGTAGTATCCGCAGGGGAAATCAGCCCCAGCATTTT
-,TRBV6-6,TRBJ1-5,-,CASSSGIYSNQPQHF,TGTGCCAGCAGTTCAGGGATTTATAGCAATCAGCCCCAGCATTTT
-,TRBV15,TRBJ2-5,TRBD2,CATSRGLTSGGDQETQYF,TGTGCCACCAGCAGAGGGTTGACTAGCGGGGGCGACCAAGAGACCCAGTACTTC
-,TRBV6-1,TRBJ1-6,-,CASMYSINSPLHF,TGTGCCAGCATGTACAGCATCAATTCACCCCTCCACTTT
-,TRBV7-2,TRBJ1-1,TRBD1,CASGRTGGPDTEAFF,TGTGCCAGCGGCCGGACAGGGGGGCCAGACACTGAAGCTTTCTTT
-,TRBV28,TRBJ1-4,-,CASTGNNEKLFF,TGTGCCAGCACAGGGAATAATGAAAAACTGTTTTTT
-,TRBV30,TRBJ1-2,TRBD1,CAWSPKGQGLNGYTF,TGTGCCTGGAGTCCTAAGGGACAGGGGCTTAATGGCTACACCTTC
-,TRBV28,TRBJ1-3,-,CASSLDTGNTIYF,TGTGCCAGCAGTTTAGACACCGGAAACACCATATATTTT
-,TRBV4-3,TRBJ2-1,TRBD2,CASSQVFTTSADNEQFF,TGCGCCAGCAGCCAAGTCTTCACAACTAGCGCCGACAATGAGCAGTTCTTC
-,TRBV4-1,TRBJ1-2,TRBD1,CASSPRTGANPFYGYTF,TGCGCCAGCAGCCCTCGGACAGGGGCCAATCCTTTCTATGGCTACACCTTC
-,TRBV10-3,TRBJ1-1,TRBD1,CAISALPGQGPDTEAFF,TGTGCCATCAGTGCCCTCCCCGGACAGGGGCCGGACACTGAAGCTTTCTTT
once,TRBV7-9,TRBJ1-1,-,CASSLQGGGTEAFF,TGTGCCAGCAGCTTGCAGGGAGGGGGCACTGAAGCTTTCTTT
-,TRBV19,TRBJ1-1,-,CASSIGMNTEAFF,TGTGCCAGTAGTATCGGGATGAACACTGAAGCTTTCTTT
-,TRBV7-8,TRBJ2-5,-,CASSLRYGAETQYF,TGTGCCAGCAGCTTAAGATATGGAGCGGAGACCCAGTACTTC
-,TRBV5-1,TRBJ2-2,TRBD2,CASSSLAGGNTGELFF,TGCGCCAGCAGCTCCTTAGCGGGGGGGAACACCGGGGAGCTGTTTTTT
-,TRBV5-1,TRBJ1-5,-,CASSSDPIGVSEQPQHF,TGCGCCAGCAGCTCCGATCCTATAGGGGTGTCGGAACAGCCCCAGCATTTT
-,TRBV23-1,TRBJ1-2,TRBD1,CASSQFKDRLRNGYTF,TGCGCCAGCAGTCAATTCAAGGACAGGTTAAGAAACGGCTACACCTTC
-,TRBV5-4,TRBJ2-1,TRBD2,CASSPKLAGGRDEQFF,TGTGCCAGCAGCCCCAAACTAGCGGGGGGCCGTGATGAGCAGTTCTTC
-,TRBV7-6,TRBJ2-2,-,CASSLEYGNTGELFF,TGTGCCAGCAGCTTAGAGTACGGGAACACCGGGGAGCTGTTTTTT
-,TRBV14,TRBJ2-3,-,CASSQDGGATDTQYF,TGTGCCAGCAGCCAAGACGGCGGGGCGACAGATACGCAGTATTTT